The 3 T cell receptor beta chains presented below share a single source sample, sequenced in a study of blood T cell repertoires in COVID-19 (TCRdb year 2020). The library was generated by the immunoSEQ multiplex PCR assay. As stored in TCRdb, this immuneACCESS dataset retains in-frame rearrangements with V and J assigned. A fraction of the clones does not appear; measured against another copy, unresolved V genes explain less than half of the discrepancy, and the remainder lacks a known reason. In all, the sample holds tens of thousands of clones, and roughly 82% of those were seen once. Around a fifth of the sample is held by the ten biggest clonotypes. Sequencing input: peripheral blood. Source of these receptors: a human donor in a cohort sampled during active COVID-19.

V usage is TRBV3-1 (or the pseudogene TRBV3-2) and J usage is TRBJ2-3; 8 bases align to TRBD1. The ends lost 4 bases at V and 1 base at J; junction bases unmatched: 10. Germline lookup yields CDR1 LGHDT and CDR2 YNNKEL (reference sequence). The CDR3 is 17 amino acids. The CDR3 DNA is TGTGCCAGCAGCCGTTGGACAGGGTCCCACGGCACAGATACGCAGTATTTT. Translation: CASSRWTGSHGTDTQYF.

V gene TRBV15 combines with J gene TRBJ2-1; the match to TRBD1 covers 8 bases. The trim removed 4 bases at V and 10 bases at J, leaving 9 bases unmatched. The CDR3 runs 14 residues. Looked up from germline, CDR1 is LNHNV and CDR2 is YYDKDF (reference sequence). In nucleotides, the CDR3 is TGTGCCACCAGCACCTGGACAGGGTGGGACGAGCAGTTCTTC. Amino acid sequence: CATSTWTGWDEQFF.

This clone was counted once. This CDR3 reads CASSRGGMPETQYF. CDR3 bases: TGTGCCAGCAGCCGGGGGGGGATGCCGGAGACCCAGTACTTC. The chain couples TRBV7-2 to TRBJ2-5; 8 bases map to TRBD2. Per germline, CDR1 SGHTA and CDR2 FQGNSA. Germline trimming cut 5 bases from V and 5 bases from J; bases unmatched to any gene: 7. The CDR3 has 14 amino acids. Filled out from reference TRBV7-2 and TRBJ2-5, the complete variable domain reads GAGVSQSPSNKVTEKGKDVELRCDPISGHTALYWYRQSLGQGLEFLIYFQGNSAPDKSGLPSDRFSAERTGGSVSTLTIQRTQQEDSAVYLCASSRGGMPETQYFGPGTRLLVL.